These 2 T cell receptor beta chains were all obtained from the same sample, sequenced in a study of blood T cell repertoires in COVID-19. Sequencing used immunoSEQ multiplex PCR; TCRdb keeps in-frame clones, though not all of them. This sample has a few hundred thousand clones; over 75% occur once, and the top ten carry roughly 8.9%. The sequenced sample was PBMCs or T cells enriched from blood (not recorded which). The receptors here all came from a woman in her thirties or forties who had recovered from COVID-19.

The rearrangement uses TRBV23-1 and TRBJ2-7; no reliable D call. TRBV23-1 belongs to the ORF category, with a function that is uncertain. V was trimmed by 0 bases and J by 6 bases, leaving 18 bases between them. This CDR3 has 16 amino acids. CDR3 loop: CASSQSPLRPLSEQYF. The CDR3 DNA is TGCGCCAGCAGTCAATCGCCCCTCAGGCCCTTATCCGAGCAGTACTTC.

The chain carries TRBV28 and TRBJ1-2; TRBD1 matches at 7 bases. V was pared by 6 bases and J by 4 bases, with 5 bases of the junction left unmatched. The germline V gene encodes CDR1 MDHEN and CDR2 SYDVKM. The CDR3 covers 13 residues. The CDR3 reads CASRLGGSYGYTF. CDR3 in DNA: TGTGCCAGCAGGTTAGGGGGCAGCTATGGCTACACCTTC.